Below are 5 T cell receptor beta chains sequenced from a single sample in a study of control samples from healthy donors and cancer patients (dated by TCRdb to 2020 to 2022). The receptor library was made with the immunoSEQ multiplex PCR assay. TCRdb provides this immuneACCESS table in a form limited to in-frame rearrangements. Some clones are lacking; in checked studies, under half of them reflect an unresolved V gene, and why the rest are absent is not known. The sample includes about 100,000 clones, with roughly 80% observed a single time. The ten largest clones add up to roughly 19% of the sample. The specimen was blood. Receptors originate from a young man in good health.

V and J are TRBV7-9 and TRBJ2-3; unclear D gene. The CDR3 totals 11 residues. The V gene lost 8 bases and the J gene lost 3 bases, with 6 bases spanning the gap. The germline V gene has CDR1 SEHNR and CDR2 FQNEAQ (reference sequence). The CDR3 coding sequence is TGTGCCAGCGAGACTACAGATACGCAGTATTTT. This translates into CASETTDTQYF.

The V and J genes are TRBV19 and TRBJ1-1, with 8 bases lining up with TRBD1. Looked up from germline, CDR1 is LNHDA and CDR2 is SQIVND (reference sequence). This CDR3 is 15 amino acids long. V lost 5 bases, J lost 3 bases, and 8 bases stayed unmatched. This CDR3 reads CASSPSGGAYTEAFF. CDR3 nucleotide sequence: TGTGCCAGTAGTCCCTCAGGGGGCGCTTACACTGAAGCTTTCTTT.

Only a few counts were recorded for this clone. The V and J genes are TRBV2 and TRBJ2-7, with a possible D match to TRBD2 (6 bases). The CDR3 has 14 amino acids. Trimming removed 8 bases at V and 1 base at J, with 15 bases between. CDR1 and CDR2 from the germline V gene are SNHLY and FYNNEI. The CDR3 sequence: CASQPPGTSYEQYF. CDR3 bases: TGTGCCAGCCAGCCCCCCGGGACTTCCTACGAGCAGTACTTC. Full variable domain (remainder filled in from reference TRBV2 and TRBJ2-7): EPEVTQTPSHQVTQMGQEVILRCVPISNHLYFYWYRQILGQKVEFLVSFYNNEISEKSEIFDDQFSVERPDGSNFTLKIRSTKLEDSAMYFCASQPPGTSYEQYFGPGTRLTVT.

This chain links TRBV6-5 with TRBJ2-7; no clear D. This CDR3 contains 15 residues. Germline CDR1 and CDR2: MNHEY and SVGAGI. Between the trimmed V and J ends, which lost 0 bases and 3 bases, there was a span of 12 bases. DNA of the CDR3: TGTGCCAGCAGTTACTCAGGCCCGGTCGGCTACGAGCAGTACTTC. Translation: CASSYSGPVGYEQYF.

This chain links TRBV28 with TRBJ1-1; tentative D call: TRBD1 (6 bases). CDR1 and CDR2 from the germline V gene are MDHEN and SYDVKM. The CDR3 is 12 residues long. With 6 bases removed from V and 11 bases from J, the gap between germline ends came to 16 bases. The CDR3 region has the DNA TGTGCCAGCAGCACGCAGGGGTTTGGGGCTTTCTTT. It yields the protein CASSTQGFGAFF.